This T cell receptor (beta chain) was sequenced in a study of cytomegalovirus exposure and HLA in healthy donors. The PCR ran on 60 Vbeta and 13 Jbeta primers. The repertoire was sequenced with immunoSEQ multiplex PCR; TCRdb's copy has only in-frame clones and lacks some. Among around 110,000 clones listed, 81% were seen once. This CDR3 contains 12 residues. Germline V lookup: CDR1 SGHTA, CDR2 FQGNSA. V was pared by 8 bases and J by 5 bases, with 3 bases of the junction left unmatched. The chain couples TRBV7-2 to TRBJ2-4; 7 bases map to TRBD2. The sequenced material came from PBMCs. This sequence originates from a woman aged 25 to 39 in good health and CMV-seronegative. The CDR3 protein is CASGGGQNIQYF. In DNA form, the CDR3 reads TGTGCCAGCGGGGGAGGGCAAAACATTCAGTACTTC.